In this sample, the clone carrying this T cell receptor (beta chain) turned up a few times. Its antigen is unknown. TCRdb re-derived calls from the reads in MiXCR, one entry per CDR3 protein. The sample carries around 200,000 distinct CDR3 sequences, approximately 40% recorded once. The data were taken from a study of T cell repertoires in cytomegalovirus infection. The specimen comprised CD8+ T cells from cultured PBMCs, sampled from culture after CMV antigen stimulation. The TCR originated in a human donor in good health (CMV status not recorded). Some clones in this sample may be carry-over from other donors' samples.

DNA of the CDR3: TGTGCCAGCGAATGGACCGGGGAGCTGTTTTTT. Translated: CASEWTGELFF. V usage is TRBV2 and J usage is TRBJ2-2; D is ambiguous. Trimming pared 8 bases from V and 5 bases from J, leaving 6 bases between. Germline V gene data show CDR1 as SNHLY and CDR2 as FYNNEI. This CDR3 has 11 residues.